Below are 14 T cell receptor beta chains sequenced from a single sample in a study of blood T cell repertoires in COVID-19. TCRdb keeps only in-frame clones here, not all; method: immunoSEQ multiplex PCR. The sample lists 51,000 or so clones; over 75% were seen once. Input material: peripheral blood. The source of these receptors is a woman aged 80 or over with COVID-19, enrolled during active disease.

This chain links TRBV6-5 with TRBJ2-2; 8 bases are shared with TRBD2. V lost 4 bases to trimming and J lost 6 bases; unmatched junction nucleotides: 1. From germline, CDR1 is MNHEY and CDR2 SVGAGI. The CDR3 is made up of 13 amino acids. In DNA, the CDR3 is TGTGCCAGCAGTTCGGGACTAGCCGGGGAGCTGTTTTTT. This encodes CASSSGLAGELFF.

The V gene is TRBV20-1, the J gene TRBJ1-2; D ambiguous. V was trimmed by 6 bases and J by 8 bases, leaving 10 bases between them. Germline values: CDR1 DFQATT, CDR2 SNEGSKA (reference sequence). There are 10 residues in the CDR3. The chain's CDR3 is CSAYNEGYTF. CDR3 sequence (DNA): TGCAGTGCCTATAACGAGGGCTACACCTTC.

This rearrangement joins TRBV29-1 to TRBJ2-7; D call uncertain. The germline V gene encodes CDR1 SQVTM and CDR2 ANQGSEA. The germline V and J ends were trimmed by 7 bases and 5 bases, with 9 bases remaining between them. The CDR3 is 10 amino acids. As DNA, the CDR3 is TGCAGCGCCGCTGACAACGAGCAGTACTTC. Its protein is CSAADNEQYF.

The V call is TRBV29-1, the J call TRBJ2-2; perhaps TRBD2 as D (5 bases). CDR1 SQVTM and CDR2 ANQGSEA come from the germline V gene. The CDR3 loop spans 14 amino acids. V lost 5 bases to trimming and J lost 3 bases, with 13 bases between them. CDR3 nucleotides: TGCAGCGTTTGGCTAGCTACTTACACCGGGGAGCTGTTTTTT. Its protein is CSVWLATYTGELFF.

This rearrangement joins TRBV5-6 to TRBJ1-5; D is uncertain. With 3 bases removed from V and 3 bases from J, the gap between germline ends came to 13 bases. Germline V gene sequence: CDR1 SGHDT, CDR2 YYEEEE. The CDR3 is 15 amino acids. CDR3 coding DNA: TGTGCCAGCAGCTCTTACATGATCCCCAATCAGCCCCAGCATTTT. As protein: CASSSYMIPNQPQHF.

This clone was detected only a few times. V and J are TRBV2 and TRBJ2-7; 7 nucleotides line up with TRBD1. Unmatched junction bases numbered 5, after V lost 6 bases and J lost 0 bases. The CDR3 totals 14 residues. Germline CDR1 and CDR2: SNHLY and FYNNEI. The CDR3 reads CASRRQGPSYEQYF. As DNA, the CDR3 is TGTGCCAGCAGGCGACAGGGTCCCTCCTACGAGCAGTACTTC.

The V gene is TRBV5-1, the J gene TRBJ2-5; TRBD2 aligns across 12 bases. This CDR3 contains 17 residues. Germline V lookup: CDR1 SGHRS, CDR2 YFSETQ. V was clipped by 4 bases and J by 9 bases; unmatched bases: 16. CDR3 residues: CASSVPSGRAAGEAQYF. CDR3 bases: TGCGCCAGCAGCGTTCCTAGCGGGAGGGCCGCCGGTGAGGCCCAGTACTTC.

The CDR3 protein is CASSPGGGGGQPQHF. The CDR3 DNA follows: TGTGCCAGTAGCCCGGGGGGGGGAGGCGGACAGCCCCAGCATTTT. The chain couples TRBV19 to TRBJ1-5; tentatively, D is TRBD1 (5 bases). CDR1 is LNHDA and CDR2 is SQIVND in the germline V gene (reference sequence). Trimming removed 6 bases from V and 7 bases from J, with 19 bases in between. This CDR3 has 15 amino acids.

The gene calls are TRBV3-1 (or the pseudogene TRBV3-2) and TRBJ2-1, with a possible D match to TRBD2 (5 bases). CDR1 LGHDT and CDR2 YNNKEL come from the germline V gene (reference sequence). The CDR3 extends over 15 amino acids. Between the trimmed V and J ends, which lost 1 base and 1 base, there was a span of 8 bases. CDR3 loop: CASSQGRGSYNEQFF. In nucleotides, the CDR3 is TGTGCCAGCAGCCAAGGGAGAGGGTCCTACAATGAGCAGTTCTTC.

This clone was recorded once. V is TRBV5-1 and J is TRBJ2-2, with D possibly TRBD1 on 5 matching bases. With 2 bases removed from V and 0 bases from J, the gap between germline ends came to 8 bases. This CDR3 has 15 residues. Germline V gene data show CDR1 as SGHRS and CDR2 as YFSETQ. The CDR3 DNA sequence: TGCGCCAGCAGCTTCCAGGGATCGAACACCGGGGAGCTGTTTTTT. As protein: CASSFQGSNTGELFF.

The CDR3 spells CASSPPGGSTEAFF. DNA for the CDR3: TGCGCCAGCAGCCCCCCAGGAGGGTCGACTGAAGCTTTCTTT. The J gene is TRBJ1-1, the V gene TRBV5-1; D ambiguous. The CDR3 totals 14 residues. V lost 4 bases, J lost 5 bases, and 15 bases lay in between. The V gene's germline CDR1 is SGHRS and CDR2 YFSETQ.

This chain joins TRBV7-9 and TRBJ2-7, with 11 bases lining up with TRBD1. CDR1 SEHNR and CDR2 FQNEAQ come from the germline V gene (reference sequence). V shed 4 bases, J shed 1 base, and the junction held 9 bases outside the gene matches. The length of the CDR3 is 17 residues. The CDR3 DNA reads as TGTGCCAGCAGCTCAAAAACCGGGACAGGGGGATCCTACGAGCAGTACTTC. It is translated as CASSSKTGTGGSYEQYF.

The gene calls are TRBV29-1 and TRBJ2-3; 11 bases line up with TRBD2. This CDR3 comprises 15 residues. CDR1 and CDR2 from the germline V gene are SQVTM and ANQGSEA. Germline trimming cut 7 bases from V and 4 bases from J; bases unmatched to any gene: 10. DNA for the CDR3: TGCAGCGGGAATGGGCTAGCGGGAGGCGCAGATACGCAGTATTTT. Translated: CSGNGLAGGADTQYF.

The chain links TRBV7-9 to TRBJ2-2; 13 bases agree with TRBD2. The CDR3 is 18 amino acids. The germline gives CDR1 SEHNR, CDR2 FQNEAQ (reference sequence). V was clipped by 4 bases and J by 7 bases; unmatched bases: 12. CDR3 nucleotides: TGTGCCAGCAGCTACAAAAGCGGACTAGCGGGAGTGAGCGGGGAGCTGTTTTTT. This codes for CASSYKSGLAGVSGELFF.